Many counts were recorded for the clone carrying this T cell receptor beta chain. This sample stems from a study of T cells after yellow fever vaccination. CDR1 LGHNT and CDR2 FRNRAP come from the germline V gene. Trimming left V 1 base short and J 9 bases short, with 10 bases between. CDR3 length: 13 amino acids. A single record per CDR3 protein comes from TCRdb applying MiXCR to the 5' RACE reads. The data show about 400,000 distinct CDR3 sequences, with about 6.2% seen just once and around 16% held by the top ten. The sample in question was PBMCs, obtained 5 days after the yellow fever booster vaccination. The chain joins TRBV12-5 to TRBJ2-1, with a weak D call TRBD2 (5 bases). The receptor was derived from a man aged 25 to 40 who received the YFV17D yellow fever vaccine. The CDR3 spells CASGLAPGIEQFF. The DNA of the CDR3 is TGTGCTAGTGGTTTGGCGCCGGGAATTGAGCAGTTCTTC.